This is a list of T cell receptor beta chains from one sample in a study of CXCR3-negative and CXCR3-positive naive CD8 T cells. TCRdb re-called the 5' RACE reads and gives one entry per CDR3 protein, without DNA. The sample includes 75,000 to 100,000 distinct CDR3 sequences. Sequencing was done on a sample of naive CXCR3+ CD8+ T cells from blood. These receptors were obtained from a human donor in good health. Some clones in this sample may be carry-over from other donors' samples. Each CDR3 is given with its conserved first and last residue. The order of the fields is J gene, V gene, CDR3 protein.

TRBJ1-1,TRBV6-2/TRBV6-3,CASSYEWDSEAFF
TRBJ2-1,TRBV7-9,CASRGSPWGHEQFF
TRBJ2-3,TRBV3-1,CASSPRSLREWTDTQYF
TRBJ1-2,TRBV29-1,CSVGKPGRYGADYGYTF
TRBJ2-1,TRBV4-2,CASSQALSWGARYNEQFF
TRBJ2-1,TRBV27,CASSLSPGVSSYNEQFF
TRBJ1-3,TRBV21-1,CASSIEGEGSGNTIYF
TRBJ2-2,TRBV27,CASSLDPWGDTGELFF
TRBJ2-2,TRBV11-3,CASSFGGLSAGELFF
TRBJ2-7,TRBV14,CASSQVAGLEQYF
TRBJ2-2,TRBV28,CASSLMGYPRNTGELFF
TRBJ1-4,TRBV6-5,CASSPDTQGPEKLFF
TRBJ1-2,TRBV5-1,CASSFSGGDGYTF
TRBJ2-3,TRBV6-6,CASSSQGNTDTQYF
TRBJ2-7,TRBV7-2,CASSWTQGYEQYF
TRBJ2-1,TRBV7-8,CASSPAIAAYNEQFF
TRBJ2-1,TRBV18,CASSTPHSGTGSYNEQFF
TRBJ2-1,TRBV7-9,CASSLGDRLPQFF
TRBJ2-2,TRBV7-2,CASSPGPSLYTGELFF
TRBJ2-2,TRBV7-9,CALPAHVPGNTGELFF
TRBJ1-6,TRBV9,CASSVGQGGSPLHF
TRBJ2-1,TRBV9,CASSVGAGMLNEQFF
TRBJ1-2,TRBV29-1,CSVESNSNYGYTF
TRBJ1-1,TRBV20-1,CSTWDGNTEAFF
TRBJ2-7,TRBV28,CASNTEGEQYF